The T cell receptor (beta chain) described here comes from a study of blood T cell repertoires in COVID-19. CDR3 size: 15 residues. The V and J ends lost 5 bases and 5 bases respectively, with 19 bases between them. The germline V gene has CDR1 SGHRS and CDR2 YFSETQ. Authors' methods: Reference gene primer amplification in the assay estimated nucleated cell counts. The protocol was immunoSEQ multiplex PCR, while the TCRdb copy is restricted to in-frame clones and leaves out a portion. From that table come the V and J calls and clone size; the DNA was used to work out D and trimming. This table has 330,000 or so clones, approximately 89% appearing once.

The TCR originated in a woman aged 60-75 years with COVID-19, enrolled during active disease. The chain uses TRBV5-1 and TRBJ1-1; tentatively, D is TRBD1 (5 bases). Input material: peripheral blood. CDR3 residues: CASRGTGIAWTEAFF. Here the CDR3 DNA reads TGCGCCAGCAGGGGGACTGGAATCGCGTGGACTGAAGCTTTCTTT.